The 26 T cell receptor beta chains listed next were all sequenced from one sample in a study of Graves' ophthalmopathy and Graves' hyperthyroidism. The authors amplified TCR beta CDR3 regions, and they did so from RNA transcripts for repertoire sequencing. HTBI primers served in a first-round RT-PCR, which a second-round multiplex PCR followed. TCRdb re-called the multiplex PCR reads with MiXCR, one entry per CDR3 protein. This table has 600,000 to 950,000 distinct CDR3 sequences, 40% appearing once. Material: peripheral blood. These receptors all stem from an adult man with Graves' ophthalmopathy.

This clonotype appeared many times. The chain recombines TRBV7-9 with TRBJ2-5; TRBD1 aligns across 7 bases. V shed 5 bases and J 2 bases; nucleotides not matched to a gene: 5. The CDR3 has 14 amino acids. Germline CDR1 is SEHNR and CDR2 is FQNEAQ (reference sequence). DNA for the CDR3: TGTGCCAGCAGCGATCCGGGACAGCAAGAGACCCAGTACTTC. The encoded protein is CASSDPGQQETQYF.

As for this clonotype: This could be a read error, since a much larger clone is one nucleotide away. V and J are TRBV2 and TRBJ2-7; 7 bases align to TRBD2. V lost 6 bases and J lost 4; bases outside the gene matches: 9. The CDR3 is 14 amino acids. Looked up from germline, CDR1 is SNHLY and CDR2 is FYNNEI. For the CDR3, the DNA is TGTGCCAGCAGCCACAGCGGGAATCGGTACGAGCAGTACTTC. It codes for CASSHSGNRYEQYF.

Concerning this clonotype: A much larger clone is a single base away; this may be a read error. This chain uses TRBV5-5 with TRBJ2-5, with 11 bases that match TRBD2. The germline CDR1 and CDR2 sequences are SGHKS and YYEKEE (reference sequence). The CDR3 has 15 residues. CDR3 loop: CAGSGSGGAEETQYF. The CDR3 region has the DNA TGTGCCGGCAGCGGTAGCGGGGGGGCGGAAGAGACCCAGTACTTC.

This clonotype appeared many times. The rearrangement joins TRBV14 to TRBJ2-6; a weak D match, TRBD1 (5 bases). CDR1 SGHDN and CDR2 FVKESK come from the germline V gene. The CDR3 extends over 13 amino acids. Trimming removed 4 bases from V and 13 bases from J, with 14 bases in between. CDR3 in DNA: TGTGCCAGCAGCCGCAGGGAAGTCAATGTCCTGACTTTC. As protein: CASSRREVNVLTF.

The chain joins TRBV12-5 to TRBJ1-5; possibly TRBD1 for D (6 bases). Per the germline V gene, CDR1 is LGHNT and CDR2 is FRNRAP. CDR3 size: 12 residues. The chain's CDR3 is CASSLDGQIQHF. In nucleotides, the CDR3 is TGTGCCAGCAGTTTAGATGGACAGATCCAGCATTTT.

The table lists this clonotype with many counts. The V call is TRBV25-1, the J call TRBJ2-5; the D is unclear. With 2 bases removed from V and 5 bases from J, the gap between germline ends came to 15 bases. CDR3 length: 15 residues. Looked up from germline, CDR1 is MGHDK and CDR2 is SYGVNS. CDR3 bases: TGTGCCAGCAGTGAACAATGGGGATTCCCTGAGACCCAGTACTTC. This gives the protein CASSEQWGFPETQYF.

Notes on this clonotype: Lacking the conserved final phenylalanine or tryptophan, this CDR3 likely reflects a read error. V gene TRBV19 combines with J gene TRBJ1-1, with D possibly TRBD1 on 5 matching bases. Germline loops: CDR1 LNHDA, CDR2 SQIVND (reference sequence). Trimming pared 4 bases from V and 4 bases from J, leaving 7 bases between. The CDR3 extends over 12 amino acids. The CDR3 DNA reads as TGTGCCAGTAGTAACGGGGGCACTGAAGCTTTCCTT. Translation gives CASSNGGTEAFL.

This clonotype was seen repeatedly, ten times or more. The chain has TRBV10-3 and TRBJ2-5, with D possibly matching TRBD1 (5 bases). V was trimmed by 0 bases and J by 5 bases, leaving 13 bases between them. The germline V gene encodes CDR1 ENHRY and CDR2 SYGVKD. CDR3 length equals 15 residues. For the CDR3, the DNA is TGTGCCATCAGTGAGTCAACAGGTCTTTCTGAGACCCAGTACTTC. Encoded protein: CAISESTGLSETQYF.

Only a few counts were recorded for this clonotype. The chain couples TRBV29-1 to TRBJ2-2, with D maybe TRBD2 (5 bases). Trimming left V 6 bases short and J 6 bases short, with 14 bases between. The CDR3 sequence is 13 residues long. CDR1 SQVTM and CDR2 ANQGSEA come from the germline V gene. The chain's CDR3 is CSVGVPGPGELFF. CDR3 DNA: TGCAGCGTCGGGGTCCCGGGCCCCGGGGAGCTGTTTTTT.

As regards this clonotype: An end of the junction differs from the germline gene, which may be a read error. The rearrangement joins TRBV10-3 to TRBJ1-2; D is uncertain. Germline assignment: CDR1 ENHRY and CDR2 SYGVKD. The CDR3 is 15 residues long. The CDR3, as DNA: TGTGCCAGCAGTTACTCGCCCACAGCTAACTATGGCTACACCTTC. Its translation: CASSYSPTANYGYTF.

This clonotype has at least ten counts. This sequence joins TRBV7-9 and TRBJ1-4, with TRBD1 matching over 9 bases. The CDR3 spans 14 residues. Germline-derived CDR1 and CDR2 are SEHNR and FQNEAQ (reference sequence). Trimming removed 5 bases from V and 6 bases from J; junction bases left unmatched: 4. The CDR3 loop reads CASSVGTGYEKLFF. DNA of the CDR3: TGTGCCAGCAGCGTCGGGACAGGGTATGAAAAACTGTTTTTT.

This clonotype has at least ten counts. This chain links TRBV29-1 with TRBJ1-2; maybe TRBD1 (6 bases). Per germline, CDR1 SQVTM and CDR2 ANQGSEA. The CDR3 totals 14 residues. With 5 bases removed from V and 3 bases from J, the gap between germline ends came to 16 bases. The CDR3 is CSVSGSQGYYGYTF. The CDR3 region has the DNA TGCAGCGTTTCCGGGAGCCAGGGGTACTATGGCTACACCTTC.

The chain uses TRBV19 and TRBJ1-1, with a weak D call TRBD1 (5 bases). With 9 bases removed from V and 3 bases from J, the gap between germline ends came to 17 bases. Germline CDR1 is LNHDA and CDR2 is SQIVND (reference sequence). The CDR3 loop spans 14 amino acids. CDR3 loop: CASRARVGDTEAFF. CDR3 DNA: TGTGCCAGCAGAGCCAGGGTTGGGGACACTGAAGCTTTCTTT.

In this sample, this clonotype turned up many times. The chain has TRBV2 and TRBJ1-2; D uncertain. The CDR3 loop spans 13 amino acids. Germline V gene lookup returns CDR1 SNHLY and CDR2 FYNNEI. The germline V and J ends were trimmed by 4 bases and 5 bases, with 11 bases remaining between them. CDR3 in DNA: TGTGCCAGCAGTGTCTCGATGGTATATGGCTACACCTTC. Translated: CASSVSMVYGYTF.

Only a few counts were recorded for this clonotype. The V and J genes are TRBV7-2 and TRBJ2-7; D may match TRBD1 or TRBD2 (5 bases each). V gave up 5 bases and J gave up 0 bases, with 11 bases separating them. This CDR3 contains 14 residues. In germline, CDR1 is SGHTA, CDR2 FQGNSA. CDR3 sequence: CASSRDAHSYEQYF. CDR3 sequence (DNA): TGTGCCAGCAGCCGGGACGCCCACTCCTACGAGCAGTACTTC.

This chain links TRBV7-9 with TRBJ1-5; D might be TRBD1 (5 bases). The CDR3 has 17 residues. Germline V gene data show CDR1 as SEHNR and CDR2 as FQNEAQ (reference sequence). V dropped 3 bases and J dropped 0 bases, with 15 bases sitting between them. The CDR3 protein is CASSLTRGVYSNQPQHF. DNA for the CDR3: TGTGCCAGCAGCTTGACTCGGGGGGTCTATAGCAATCAGCCCCAGCATTTT.

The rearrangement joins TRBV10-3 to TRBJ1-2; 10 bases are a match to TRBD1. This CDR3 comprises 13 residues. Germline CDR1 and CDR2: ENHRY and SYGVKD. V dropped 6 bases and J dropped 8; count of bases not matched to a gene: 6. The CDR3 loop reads CAIRTGGAGGYTF. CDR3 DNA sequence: TGTGCCATCAGGACAGGGGGCGCGGGGGGCTACACCTTC.

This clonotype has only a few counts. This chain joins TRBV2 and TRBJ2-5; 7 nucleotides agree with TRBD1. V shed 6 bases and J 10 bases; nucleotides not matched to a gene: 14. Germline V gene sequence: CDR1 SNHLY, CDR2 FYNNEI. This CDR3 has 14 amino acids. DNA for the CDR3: TGTGCCAGCAGAAAAAACAGGGGCCGAGGGTTCCAGTACTTC. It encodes CASRKNRGRGFQYF.

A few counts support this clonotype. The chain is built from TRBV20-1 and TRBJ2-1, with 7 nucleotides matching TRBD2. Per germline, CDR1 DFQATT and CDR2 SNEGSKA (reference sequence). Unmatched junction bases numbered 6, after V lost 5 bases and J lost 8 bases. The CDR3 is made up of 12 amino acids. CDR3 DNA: TGCAGTGCTGGGAAGCGGGGTGATGAGCAGTTCTTC. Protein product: CSAGKRGDEQFF.

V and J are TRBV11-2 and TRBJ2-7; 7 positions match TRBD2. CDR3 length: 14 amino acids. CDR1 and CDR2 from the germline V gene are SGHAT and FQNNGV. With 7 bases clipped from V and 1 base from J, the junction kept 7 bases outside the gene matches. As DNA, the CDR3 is TGTGCCAGCACCTCGAGGGAGGGTTCCTACGAGCAGTACTTC. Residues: CASTSREGSYEQYF.

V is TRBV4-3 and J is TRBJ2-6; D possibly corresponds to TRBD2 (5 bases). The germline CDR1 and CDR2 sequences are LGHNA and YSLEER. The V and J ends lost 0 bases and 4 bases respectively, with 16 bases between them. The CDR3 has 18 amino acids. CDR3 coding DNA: TGCGCCAGCAGCCAAGATGAGAGAGCGGCGAGGGGGGCCAACGTCCTGACTTTC. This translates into CASSQDERAARGANVLTF.

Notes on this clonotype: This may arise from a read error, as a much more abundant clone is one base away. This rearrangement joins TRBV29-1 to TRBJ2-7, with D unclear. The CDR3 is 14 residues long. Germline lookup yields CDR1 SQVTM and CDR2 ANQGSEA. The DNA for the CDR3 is TGCAGCATTGAAGGCCGGCAGGCATCCTACGAGCAGTACTTC. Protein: CSIEGRQASYEQYF.

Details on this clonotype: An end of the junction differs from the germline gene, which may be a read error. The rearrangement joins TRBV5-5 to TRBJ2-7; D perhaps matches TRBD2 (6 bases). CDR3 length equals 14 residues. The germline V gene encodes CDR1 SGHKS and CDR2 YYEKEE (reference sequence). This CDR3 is CASSLWGESYEQYF. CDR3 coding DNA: TGTGCGAGCAGCCTCTGGGGGGAATCCTACGAGCAGTACTTC.

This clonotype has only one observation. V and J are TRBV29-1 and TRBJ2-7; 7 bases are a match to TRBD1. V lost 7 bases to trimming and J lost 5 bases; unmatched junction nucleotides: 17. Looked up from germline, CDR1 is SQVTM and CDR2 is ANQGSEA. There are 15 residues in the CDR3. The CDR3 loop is CSASDRAGVVDEQYF. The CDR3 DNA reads TGCAGCGCTTCTGACAGGGCGGGTGTTGTCGACGAGCAGTACTTC.

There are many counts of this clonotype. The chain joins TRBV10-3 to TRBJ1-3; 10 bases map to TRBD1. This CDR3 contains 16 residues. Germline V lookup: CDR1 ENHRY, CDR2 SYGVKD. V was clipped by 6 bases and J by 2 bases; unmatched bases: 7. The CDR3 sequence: CAIREDRGRTGNTIYF. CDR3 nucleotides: TGTGCCATCAGGGAAGACAGGGGGCGAACTGGAAACACCATATATTTT.

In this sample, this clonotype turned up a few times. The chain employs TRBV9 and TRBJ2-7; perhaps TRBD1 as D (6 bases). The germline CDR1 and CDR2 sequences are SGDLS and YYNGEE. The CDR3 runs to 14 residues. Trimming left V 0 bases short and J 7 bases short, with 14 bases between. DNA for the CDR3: TGTGCCAGCAGCGTAGGGACAGCATCGGCGGAGCAGTACTTC. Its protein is CASSVGTASAEQYF. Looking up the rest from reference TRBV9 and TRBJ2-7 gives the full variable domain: DSGVTQTPKHLITATGQRVTLRCSPRSGDLSVYWYQQSLDQGLQFLIQYYNGEERAKGNILERFSAQQFPDLHSELNLSSLELGDSALYFCASSVGTASAEQYFGPGTRLTVT.